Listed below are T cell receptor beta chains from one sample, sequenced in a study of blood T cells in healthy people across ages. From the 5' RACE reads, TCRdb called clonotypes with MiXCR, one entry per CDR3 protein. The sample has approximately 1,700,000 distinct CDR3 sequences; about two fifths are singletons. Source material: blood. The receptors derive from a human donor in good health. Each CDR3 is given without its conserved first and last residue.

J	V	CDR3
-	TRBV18	ASSPLGQPGETQY
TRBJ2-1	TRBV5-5	ASSLGAGGNSYNEQF
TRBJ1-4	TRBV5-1	ASSSRMGGDAEKLF
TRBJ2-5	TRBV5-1	ASSLAAGETQY
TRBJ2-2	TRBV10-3	AIGDTGGFNTGELF
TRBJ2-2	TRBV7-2	ASSLAGVGNTGELF
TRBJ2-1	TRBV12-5	ASGLTTLAQF
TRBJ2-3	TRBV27	ASSPLTGGAIDTQY
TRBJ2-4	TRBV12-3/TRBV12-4	ASSLHENIQY
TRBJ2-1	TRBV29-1	SVEDLAVREEQF
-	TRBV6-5	ASGTRRHEQY
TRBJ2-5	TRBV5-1	ASSPQAFKETQY
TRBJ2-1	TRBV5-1	ASSLGGPDPF
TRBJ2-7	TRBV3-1	ASSQGQIVYEQY
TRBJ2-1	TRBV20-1	SATQRLVIYNEQF
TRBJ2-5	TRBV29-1	SVEDDDSLQETQY
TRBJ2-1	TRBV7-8	ASSLTTLNEQF
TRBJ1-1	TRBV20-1	SAGGQGDTEAF
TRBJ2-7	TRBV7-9	ASSHDRVPYEQY
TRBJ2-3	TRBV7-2	ASSVRGQITDTQY
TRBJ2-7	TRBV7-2	VSSLVGGGSYEQY
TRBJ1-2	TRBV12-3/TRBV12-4	ASRINTGGYT